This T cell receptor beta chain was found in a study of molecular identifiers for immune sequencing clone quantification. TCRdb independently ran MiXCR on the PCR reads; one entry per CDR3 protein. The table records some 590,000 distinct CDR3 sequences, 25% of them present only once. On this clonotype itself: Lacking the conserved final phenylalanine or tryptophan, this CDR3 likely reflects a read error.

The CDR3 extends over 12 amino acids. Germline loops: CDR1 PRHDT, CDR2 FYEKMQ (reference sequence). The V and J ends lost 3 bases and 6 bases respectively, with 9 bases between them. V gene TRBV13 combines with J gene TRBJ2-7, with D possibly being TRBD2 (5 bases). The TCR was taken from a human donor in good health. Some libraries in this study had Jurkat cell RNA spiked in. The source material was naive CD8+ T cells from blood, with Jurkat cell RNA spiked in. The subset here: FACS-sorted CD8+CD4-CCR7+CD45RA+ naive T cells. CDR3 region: CASSFLEGEQYI. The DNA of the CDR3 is TGTGCCAGCAGCTTTTTAGAGGGCGAGCAGTACATC.